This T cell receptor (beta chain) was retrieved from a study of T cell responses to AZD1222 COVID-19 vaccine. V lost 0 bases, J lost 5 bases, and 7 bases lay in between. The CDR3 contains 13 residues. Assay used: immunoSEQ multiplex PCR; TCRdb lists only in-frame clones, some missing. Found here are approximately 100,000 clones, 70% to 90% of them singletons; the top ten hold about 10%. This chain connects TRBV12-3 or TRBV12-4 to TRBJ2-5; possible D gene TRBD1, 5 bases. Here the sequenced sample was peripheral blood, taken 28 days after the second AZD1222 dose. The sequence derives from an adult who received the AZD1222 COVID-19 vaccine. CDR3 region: CASSLAQGETQYF. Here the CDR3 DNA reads TGTGCCAGCAGTTTAGCGCAGGGTGAGACCCAGTACTTC.